The 2 T cell receptor beta chains below all came from one sample that was sequenced in a study of siplizumab effects on memory and regulatory T cells. Sequencing was performed with immunoSEQ multiplex PCR; in TCRdb, only in-frame clones are kept and a portion is missing. Among roughly 100,000 clones listed, more than 85% were seen once. Sequencing used CD4+ T cells sorted from blood. Receptors were obtained from a human donor in good health.

The chain recombines TRBV10-3 with TRBJ1-1; D gene unclear. Germline V gives CDR1 ENHRY, CDR2 SYGVKD. The CDR3 runs 11 residues. With 2 bases removed from V and 7 bases from J, the gap between germline ends came to 5 bases. CDR3 sequence reads: CAISEGLEAFF. The CDR3 DNA reads as TGTGCCATCAGTGAGGGACTTGAAGCTTTCTTT.

This chain joins TRBV19 and TRBJ1-1; 7 nucleotides match TRBD1. Germline CDR1 reads LNHDA; CDR2 reads SQIVND (reference sequence). The CDR3 totals 14 residues. V shed 4 bases, J shed 1 base, and the junction held 3 bases outside the gene matches. CDR3 nucleotide sequence: TGTGCCAGTAGTAGGGGACAGAGGAACACTGAAGCTTTCTTT. This sequence encodes CASSRGQRNTEAFF.